These 32 T cell receptor beta chains share one sample of origin, sequenced in a study of T cells in women clearing cervical HPV infection. The protocol was immunoSEQ multiplex PCR, while the TCRdb copy is restricted to in-frame clones and leaves out a portion. Its clone listing holds 21,000 or so clones. What was sequenced was blood buffy coat. The receptor set was obtained from a woman between 18 and 69 years old with a cervical HPV16 infection that either progressed to CIN3+ or cleared (not recorded which).

Note on this clone: The read ends 3 residues before the CDR3 terminus; that terminus is restored from the germline J gene. The chain uses TRBV19 and TRBJ2-4; 8 bases align to TRBD1. The CDR3 runs to 16 residues. The germline V gene encodes CDR1 LNHDA and CDR2 SQIVND (reference sequence). CDR3 DNA, as far as it was read: TGTGCCAGTAGTATAGCCTCTCGACAGGGGATCTATGGT. Its protein product is CASSIASRQGIYG. The whole CDR3 sequence reads CASSIASRQGIYGQYF.

As to this clone: The CDR3 end falls 3 residues outside the read, so it is completed with the germline J gene. Other DNA sequences in the same sample also yield this CDR3. V and J are TRBV7-2 and TRBJ1-3, with 8 positions matching TRBD1. Germline V CDR1 and CDR2: SGHTA, FQGNSA. CDR3 length: 14 residues. Trimming cost V 5 bases and J 4 bases; bases outside gene matches: 4. The CDR3 sequence is CASSPGGSGNTIYF. Incomplete CDR3 DNA: TGTGCCAGCAGCCCAGGGGGCTCCGGAAACACC.

This clone is called medium-sized (0.01 to 0.1%) based on its frequency. The CDR3 goes on 3 residues after the read ends, and that part is filled in from the germline J gene. The J gene is TRBJ1-2, the V gene TRBV29-1; TRBD1 might be the D (6 bases). The CDR3 has 13 amino acids. The germline V and J ends were trimmed by 6 bases and 6 bases, with 17 bases remaining between them. The germline gives CDR1 SQVTM, CDR2 ANQGSEA. The covered CDR3 bases are TGCAGCGTGGGCCTTTCAGGGGATAATGGC. As protein: CSVGLSGDNG. In full, the CDR3 is CSVGLSGDNGYTF.

Remarks on this clone: The read stops 3 residues short of the end of the CDR3; the missing end is completed from the germline J gene. This chain connects TRBV20-1 to TRBJ1-2; D gene ambiguous. Germline V CDR1 and CDR2: DFQATT, SNEGSKA (reference sequence). This CDR3 is built from 11 residues. Deletions cut 4 bases from V and 4 bases from J, with 7 bases between. This chain's CDR3 is CSATYSYGYTF. The CDR3 DNA, read in part, is TGCAGTGCTACTTACAGCTATGGC.

On this clone: The read ends 3 residues early relative to the CDR3; the germline J gene fills the gap. The chain carries TRBV19 and TRBJ1-1; D may be TRBD1 (6 bases). The CDR3 totals 14 residues. Germline-derived CDR1 and CDR2 are LNHDA and SQIVND (reference sequence). The CDR3 here is CASTTTRDTGEAFF. CDR3 DNA (partial): TGTGCCAGTACTACAACTCGGGACACCGGGGAA.

About this clone: The read stops 3 residues short of the end of the CDR3; the missing end is completed from the germline J gene. J is TRBJ2-2 and V is TRBV20-1; 11 nucleotides agree with TRBD1. The germline CDR1 and CDR2 sequences are DFQATT and SNEGSKA (reference sequence). J was trimmed by 3 bases and V by 5 bases; bases with no gene match: 2. This CDR3 is built from 14 residues. Here the CDR3 reads CSAWTGGDTGELFF. The part of the CDR3 DNA that was read is TGCAGTGCTTGGACAGGGGGCGACACCGGGGAG.

Comment on this clone: The CDR3 end is not reached by the read, which stops 3 residues before it; the germline J gene fills it in. The V gene is TRBV30, the J gene TRBJ1-2, with D uncertain. The CDR3 has 16 amino acids. Germline CDR1 reads GTSNPN; CDR2 reads SVGIG (reference sequence). CDR3: CAWSVRRLAGTHDYTF. The CDR3 bases that were read are TGTGCCTGGAGTGTACGACGACTAGCGGGAACGCACGAC.

A remark on this clone: The read ends 3 residues shy of where the CDR3 ends; the end is completed using the germline J gene. This sequence joins TRBV5-1 and TRBJ1-5, with a possible D match to TRBD1 (6 bases). CDR3 length: 14 residues. V was shortened by 0 bases and J by 6 bases, with 10 bases between the two germline ends. CDR1 SGHRS and CDR2 YFSETQ come from the germline V gene. CDR3 protein: CASSLGGQGQPQHF. The sequenced part of the CDR3 DNA is TGCGCCAGCAGCTTGGGGGGGCAGGGTCAGCCC.

The CDR3 sequence: CSARDGRRGPYNSPLHF. CDR3 DNA (partial): TGCAGTGCTAGAGATGGGAGGCGGGGGCCCTATAATTCACCC. The chain uses TRBV20-1 and TRBJ1-6, with D maybe TRBD1 (6 bases). The sequence runs out 3 residues before the end of the CDR3; the remainder is reconstructed from the germline J gene. Trimming left V 0 bases short and J 2 bases short, with 14 bases between. Germline V gene lookup returns CDR1 DFQATT and CDR2 SNEGSKA (reference sequence). The CDR3 contains 17 residues.

About this clone itself: The missing CDR3 end, 3 residues past where the read stops, is filled in from the germline J gene. The V call is TRBV29-1, the J call TRBJ2-7, with 9 positions matching TRBD1. Germline CDR1 reads SQVTM; CDR2 reads ANQGSEA. The CDR3 is made up of 14 amino acids. Trimming took 0 bases from V and 5 from J; bases not matched to a gene: 5. The DNA read from the CDR3 is TGCAGCGTTGAAGACCGACAGGGGGAGGACGAG. Translation: CSVEDRQGEDE. The CDR3 reads in full as CSVEDRQGEDEQYF.

CDR3: CASSPLEGQPYGYTF. The covered CDR3 bases are TGTGCCAGTAGTCCGTTGGAGGGACAGCCTTATGGC. The chain employs TRBV19 and TRBJ1-2, with 7 bases fitting TRBD1. Read sequence stops 3 residues before the CDR3 end, and the germline J gene provides the missing end. Looked up from germline, CDR1 is LNHDA and CDR2 is SQIVND (reference sequence). The J segment lost 5 bases and the V segment lost 5 bases, leaving 11 bases of the junction unmatched. The CDR3 totals 15 residues.

Of note for this clone: The read ends 3 residues shy of where the CDR3 ends; the end is completed using the germline J gene. This chain uses TRBV10-3 with TRBJ1-1, with 7 nucleotides matching TRBD1. This CDR3 region has 14 residues. The trim removed 4 bases at V and 4 bases at J, leaving 6 bases unmatched. Looked up from germline, CDR1 is ENHRY and CDR2 is SYGVKD. CDR3 sequence: CAISATGIGTEAFF. CDR3 DNA, as far as it was read: TGTGCCATCAGTGCGACAGGGATAGGCACTGAA.

About this clone: Read data end 3 residues before the CDR3 end; the end is taken from the germline J gene. The rearrangement uses TRBV12-3 or TRBV12-4 and TRBJ2-3; possible D gene TRBD1, 5 bases. Trimming removed 6 bases from V and 0 bases from J, with 10 bases in between. The CDR3 contains 14 residues. The DNA read from the CDR3 is TGTGCCAGCAGCAACAGGCCAAGCACAGATACG. This codes for CASSNRPSTDT. The whole CDR3 sequence reads CASSNRPSTDTQYF.

Of note for this clone: The read ends 3 residues early relative to the CDR3; the germline J gene fills the gap. The V and J genes are TRBV19 and TRBJ1-4; TRBD1 aligns across 12 bases. The CDR3 spans 16 residues. The V and J ends lost 1 base and 6 bases, in that order; junction bases with no gene match: 3. Germline V gene lookup returns CDR1 LNHDA and CDR2 SQIVND (reference sequence). The DNA read from the CDR3 is TGTGCCAGTAGTATAGGGGGACAGGGGGCCCATGAAAAA. It is translated as CASSIGGQGAHEK. The whole CDR3 sequence reads CASSIGGQGAHEKLFF.

As for this clone: The sequenced fragment ends 3 residues before the CDR3 boundary, so the rest is inferred from the germline J gene. The chain has TRBV7-7 and TRBJ1-2; D possibly corresponds to TRBD1 (5 bases). Germline CDR1 and CDR2: SSHAT and FNYEAQ (reference sequence). The length of the CDR3 is 14 residues. CDR3 residues: CASSLGERGDTYTF. CDR3 bases read: TGTGCCAGCAGCTTAGGAGAGAGGGGAGATACC.

The DNA read from the CDR3 is TGTGCCAGCAGCTTGAATGGTGGTGGGGGCGATGGC. This codes for CASSLNGGGGDG. The CDR3 as a whole reads CASSLNGGGGDGYTF. V gene TRBV5-4 combines with J gene TRBJ1-2; D might be TRBD1 (6 bases). The CDR3 goes on 3 residues after the read ends, and that part is filled in from the germline J gene. CDR1 is SGHNT and CDR2 is YYREEE in the germline V gene (reference sequence). V was clipped by 1 base and J by 6 bases, with 16 bases between them. The CDR3 totals 15 residues.

In the case of this clone: The missing CDR3 end, 3 residues past where the read stops, is filled in from the germline J gene. The rearrangement joins TRBV20-1 to TRBJ2-3; the match to TRBD2 covers 7 bases. The CDR3 consists of 14 residues. The germline V gene encodes CDR1 DFQATT and CDR2 SNEGSKA (reference sequence). V lost 3 bases, J lost 5 bases, and 8 bases stayed unmatched. The CDR3 region is CSARGGRAVDTQYF. The sequenced CDR3 bases are TGCAGTGCTAGGGGGGGGAGGGCGGTAGATACG.

About this clone: The missing CDR3 end, 3 residues past where the read stops, is filled in from the germline J gene. The V and J genes are TRBV7-6 and TRBJ2-7; 7 bases match TRBD1. In germline, CDR1 is SGHVS, CDR2 FNYEAQ. The CDR3 has 15 residues. The V segment lost 5 bases and the J segment 1 base; nucleotides outside the gene matches: 8. CDR3 sequence reads: CASSPAPRGSYEQYF. The sequenced part of the CDR3 DNA is TGTGCCAGCAGCCCCGCCCCCAGGGGGTCCTACGAG. The variable domain in full, completed from reference TRBV7-6 and TRBJ2-7, reads GAGVSQSPRYKVTKRGQDVALRCDPISGHVSLYWYRQALGQGPEFLTYFNYEAQQDKSGLPNDRFSAERPEGSISTLTIQRTEQRDSAMYRCASSPAPRGSYEQYFGPGTRLTVT.

As to this clone: The CDR3 end falls 3 residues outside the read, so it is completed with the germline J gene. The chain is built from TRBV5-1 and TRBJ2-5, with D maybe TRBD1 (5 bases). Per the germline V gene, CDR1 is SGHRS and CDR2 is YFSETQ. Trimming took off 2 bases at V and 2 bases at J, with 10 bases between the two ends. The CDR3 is 14 amino acids. The DNA read from the CDR3 is TGCGCCAGCAGCTTCGACAGCCCACAAGAGACC. Its protein product is CASSFDSPQET. Given in full, the CDR3 is CASSFDSPQETQYF.

Points on this clone: Read data end 3 residues before the CDR3 end; the end is taken from the germline J gene. J is TRBJ2-1 and V is TRBV28; weak D call: TRBD2 (5 bases). Trimming left V 6 bases short and J 9 bases short, with 15 bases between. The CDR3 runs to 13 residues. Germline V gene lookup returns CDR1 MDHEN and CDR2 SYDVKM. The CDR3 protein is CASSSSFEGEQFF. The sequenced CDR3 bases are TGTGCCAGCAGCTCGTCCTTCGAGGGTGAG.

As concerns this clone: The CDR3 is cut off 3 residues early in the read; its end comes from the germline J gene. V gene TRBV19 combines with J gene TRBJ2-5; TRBD2 matches 7 bases. CDR3 length: 14 amino acids. V shed 5 bases and J 5 bases; nucleotides not matched to a gene: 8. From germline, CDR1 is LNHDA and CDR2 SQIVND (reference sequence). The DNA read from the CDR3 is TGTGCCAGTAGTTCATCCATCGGGGGGGAGACC. Translation: CASSSSIGGET. The entire CDR3 protein is CASSSSIGGETQYF.

Concerning this clone: The CDR3 is cut off 3 residues early in the read; its end comes from the germline J gene. The V call is TRBV19, the J call TRBJ1-2, with 10 positions matching TRBD1. V was pared by 7 bases and J by 4 bases, with 6 bases of the junction left unmatched. CDR1 LNHDA and CDR2 SQIVND come from the germline V gene (reference sequence). The CDR3 has 14 amino acids. The sequenced CDR3 bases are TGTGCCAGTACCCAGGACAGGGGGTCCTATGGC. As protein: CASTQDRGSYG. The complete CDR3 protein is CASTQDRGSYGYTF.

The sequenced part of the CDR3 DNA is TGCGCCAGCAGCTTGCAGACAGGTCAGGGGGAGACT. Residues: CASSLQTGQGET. The entire CDR3 is CASSLQTGQGETQYF. This chain joins TRBV5-1 and TRBJ2-4; 7 positions match TRBD1. The CDR3 end is not reached by the read, which stops 3 residues before it; the germline J gene fills it in. This CDR3 region has 15 residues. CDR1 and CDR2 (germline): SGHRS, YFSETQ. Complete variable domain (other parts from reference TRBV5-1 and TRBJ2-4): KAGVTQTPRYLIKTRGQQVTLSCSPISGHRSVSWYQQTPGQGLQFLFEYFSETQRNKGNFPGRFSGRQFSNSRSEMNVSTLELGDSALYLCASSLQTGQGETQYFGAGTRLSVL.

The DNA read from the CDR3 is TGTGCCAGCATCCCCCAAGCGGGTAATTCACCC. Protein sequence: CASIPQAGNSP. The entire CDR3 protein reads CASIPQAGNSPLHF. V gene TRBV6-4 combines with J gene TRBJ1-6; D remains unclear. The read ends 3 residues shy of where the CDR3 ends; the end is completed using the germline J gene. Trimming took off 7 bases at V and 6 bases at J, with 13 bases between the two ends. This CDR3 spans 14 amino acids. Germline CDR1 and CDR2: MRHNA and SNTAGT.

About this clone: The read comes to an end 3 residues before the CDR3 does, leaving the germline J gene to fill in the end. The genes are TRBV7-6 and TRBJ2-2; possible D gene TRBD1, 6 bases. Germline V CDR1 and CDR2: SGHVS, FNYEAQ. The CDR3 covers 17 residues. Trimming shortened V by 1 base and J by 4 bases, and 16 bases separated the two germline ends. The CDR3 sequence is CASSLDLRGKTTGELFF. The part of the CDR3 DNA that was read is TGTGCCAGCAGCTTAGACCTGAGGGGGAAAACCACCGGGGAG.

About this clone: The CDR3 extends 3 residues past the end of the read, so its final part is completed from the germline J gene. The chain has TRBV18 and TRBJ2-4; D is perhaps TRBD2 (6 bases). The CDR3 loop spans 16 amino acids. Germline V lookup: CDR1 KGHSH, CDR2 LQKENI. The covered CDR3 bases are TGTGCCAGCTCACCCCTGGAGGGGAGAGCTAACTATGGT. The encoded protein is CASSPLEGRANYG. The full-length CDR3 reads as CASSPLEGRANYGQYF.

Note on this clone: The read comes to an end 3 residues before the CDR3 does, leaving the germline J gene to fill in the end. Other nucleotide sequences from this sample produce the same CDR3. J is TRBJ1-2 and V is TRBV19; 10 bases agree with TRBD1. CDR1 is LNHDA and CDR2 is SQIVND in the germline V gene (reference sequence). The length of the CDR3 is 14 residues. The covered CDR3 bases are TGTGCCAGTAGTACTGGGACAGGGGAGGGGGGC. Amino acid sequence: CASSTGTGEGG. The whole CDR3 sequence is CASSTGTGEGGYTF.

CDR3 bases read: TGTGCCAGCAGTTTGGGAGCGGGGGGTTTGGATGAG. Amino acid sequence: CASSLGAGGLDE. The complete CDR3 protein is CASSLGAGGLDEQFF. This sequence joins TRBV12-3 or TRBV12-4 and TRBJ2-1; the match to TRBD2 covers 9 bases. Read data end 3 residues before the CDR3 end; the end is taken from the germline J gene. V trimming: 3 bases; J trimming: 8 bases; junction bases outside the gene matches: 8. This CDR3 has 15 amino acids.

Concerning this clone: The sequence runs out 3 residues before the end of the CDR3; the remainder is reconstructed from the germline J gene. This chain links TRBV18 with TRBJ2-4; 7 positions match TRBD1. CDR1 KGHSH and CDR2 LQKENI come from the germline V gene. The length of the CDR3 is 15 residues. Incomplete CDR3 DNA: TGTGCCAGCTCACCGACTACAGGGGAAGCCTATGGT. Amino acid sequence: CASSPTTGEAYG. The entire CDR3 sequence reads CASSPTTGEAYGQYF.

Note on this clone: Read sequence stops 3 residues before the CDR3 end, and the germline J gene provides the missing end. The genes are TRBV5-1 and TRBJ2-1; 10 bases fit TRBD1. V was pared by 2 bases and J by 3 bases, with 5 bases of the junction left unmatched. Germline V gene sequence: CDR1 SGHRS, CDR2 YFSETQ. This CDR3 comprises 16 residues. The DNA read from the CDR3 is TGCGCCAGCAGCTTCTCGGGACAGGGGAACTACAATGAG. Translated, it gives CASSFSGQGNYNE. The entire CDR3 reads CASSFSGQGNYNEQFF. Full variable domain (outside the CDR3, taken from reference TRBV5-1 and TRBJ2-1): KAGVTQTPRYLIKTRGQQVTLSCSPISGHRSVSWYQQTPGQGLQFLFEYFSETQRNKGNFPGRFSGRQFSNSRSEMNVSTLELGDSALYLCASSFSGQGNYNEQFFGPGTRLTVL.

On this clone: The missing CDR3 end, 3 residues past where the read stops, is filled in from the germline J gene. This chain joins TRBV7-3 and TRBJ2-7; TRBD1 matches at 9 bases. The CDR3 runs to 15 residues. The germline CDR1 and CDR2 sequences are SGHTA and FQGTGA. The V and J ends lost 0 bases and 2 bases, in that order; junction bases with no gene match: 2. CDR3 region: CASSLTGTGTYEQYF. Incomplete CDR3 DNA: TGTGCCAGCAGCTTAACCGGGACAGGGACCTACGAG.

With respect to this clone: The read gets to within 3 residues of the CDR3 end, and the germline J gene fills in the rest. V usage is TRBV7-9 and J usage is TRBJ2-3; possibly TRBD2 for D (6 bases). The V end was cut by 5 bases, the J end by 2 bases, with 14 bases between. Germline assignment: CDR1 SEHNR and CDR2 FQNEAQ (reference sequence). CDR3 length equals 15 residues. CDR3 bases read: TGTGCCAGCAGCCCACGGGGGAGTCACACAGATACG. It is translated as CASSPRGSHTDT. The full CDR3 is CASSPRGSHTDTQYF. Looking up the rest from reference TRBV7-9 and TRBJ2-3 gives the full variable domain: DTGVSQNPRHKITKRGQNVTFRCDPISEHNRLYWYRQTLGQGPEFLTYFQNEAQLEKSRLLSDRFSAERPKGSFSTLEIQRTEQGDSAMYLCASSPRGSHTDTQYFGPGTRLTVL.